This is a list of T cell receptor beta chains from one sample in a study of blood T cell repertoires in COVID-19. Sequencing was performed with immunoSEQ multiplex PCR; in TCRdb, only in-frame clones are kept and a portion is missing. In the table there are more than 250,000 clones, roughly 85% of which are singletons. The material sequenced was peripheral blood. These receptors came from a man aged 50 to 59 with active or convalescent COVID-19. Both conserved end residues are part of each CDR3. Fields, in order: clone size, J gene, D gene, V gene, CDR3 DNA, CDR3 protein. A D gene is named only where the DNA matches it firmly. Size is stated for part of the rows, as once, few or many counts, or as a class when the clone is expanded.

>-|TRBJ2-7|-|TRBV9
TGTGCCAGCAGCGTAGGCCCCCAAACAGGGCACGAGCAGTACTTC
CASSVGPQTGHEQYF
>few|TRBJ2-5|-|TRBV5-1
TGCGCCAGCAGCCGAACTGGGCCGGCACAACAAGAGACCCAGTACTTC
CASSRTGPAQQETQYF
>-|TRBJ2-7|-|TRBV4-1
TGCGCCAGCAGCCGGGGGGTGGCGGGTCGCGAGCAGTACTTC
CASSRGVAGREQYF
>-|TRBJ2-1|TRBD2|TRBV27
TGTGCCAGCAGCCCGATGGGACTCGGACTAGCGACCTACAATGAGCAGTTCTTC
CASSPMGLGLATYNEQFF
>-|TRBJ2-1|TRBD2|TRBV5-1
TGCGCCAGCAGCGGAGGACTAGCGGGAGGGGTTGAGCAGTTCTTC
CASSGGLAGGVEQFF
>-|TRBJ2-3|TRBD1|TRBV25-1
TGTGCCAGCAGCCCGGGACAGATTTCAGATACGCAGTATTTT
CASSPGQISDTQYF
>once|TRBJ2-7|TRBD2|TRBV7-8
TGTGCCAGCAGCGGACTAGCGGGAGGGGACGAGCAGTACTTC
CASSGLAGGDEQYF
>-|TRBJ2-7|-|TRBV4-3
TGCGCCAGCAGTCACGACTATACCTACGAGCAGTACTTC
CASSHDYTYEQYF
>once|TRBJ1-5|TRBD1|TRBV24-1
TGTGCCACCAGTGATTTGCCCCGGGACAGGGACGATAGCAATCAGCCCCAGCATTTT
CATSDLPRDRDDSNQPQHF
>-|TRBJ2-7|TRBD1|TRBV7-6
TGTGCCAGCAGCCGCGGGACAGGGCCCCTGGAGCAGTACTTC
CASSRGTGPLEQYF
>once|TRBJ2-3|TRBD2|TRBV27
TGTGCCAGCAGTATCGCCCCTAGCGGGACTAGCACAGATACGCAGTATTTT
CASSIAPSGTSTDTQYF
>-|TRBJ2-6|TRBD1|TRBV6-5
TGTGCCAGCAGTTATACAGGGGTATCTGGGGCCAACGTCCTGACTTTC
CASSYTGVSGANVLTF
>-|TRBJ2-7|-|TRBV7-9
TGTGCCAGCAGCCTACAGGATCCCGAGCAGTACTTC
CASSLQDPEQYF
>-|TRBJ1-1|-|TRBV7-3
TGTGCCAGCAGCTTGGGGGCCAACACTGAAGCTTTCTTT
CASSLGANTEAFF
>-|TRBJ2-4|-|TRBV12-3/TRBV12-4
TGTGCCAGTGCTATCGGGGCCAAAAACATTCAGTACTTC
CASAIGAKNIQYF
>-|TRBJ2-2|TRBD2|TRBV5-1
TGCGCCAGCAGCTCGACTAGCGGGAGCCACGGGGAGCTGTTTTTT
CASSSTSGSHGELFF
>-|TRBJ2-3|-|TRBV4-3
TGCGCCAGCAGCCAAGGGATGGGCCCCGCTTACGATACGCAGTATTTT
CASSQGMGPAYDTQYF
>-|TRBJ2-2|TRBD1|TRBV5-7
TGTGCCAGCAGCCCCGACAGGGGAGAGAACACCGGGGAGCTGTTTTTT
CASSPDRGENTGELFF
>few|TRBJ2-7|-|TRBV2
TGTGCCAGCAGTGATCCAGCCTACCAAGGGGACGAGCAGTACTTC
CASSDPAYQGDEQYF
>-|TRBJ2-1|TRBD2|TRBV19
TGTGCCACCTCTAGCGGGAGGGTATTGGGTGAGCAGTTCTTC
CATSSGRVLGEQFF
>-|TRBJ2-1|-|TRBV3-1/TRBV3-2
TGTGCCAGCAGCCAAGCTAGCACCCTCGGCAATGAGCAGTTCTTC
CASSQASTLGNEQFF
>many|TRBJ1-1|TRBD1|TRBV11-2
TGTGCCAGCAGCTACCGACAGGGATGGACTGAAGCTTTCTTT
CASSYRQGWTEAFF
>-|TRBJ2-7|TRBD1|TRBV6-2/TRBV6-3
TGTGCCAGCAGTTACTCCTCACAGGGGTCCTACGAGCAGTACTTC
CASSYSSQGSYEQYF
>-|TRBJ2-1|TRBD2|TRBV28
TGTGCCAGCAGTTTCCAGACTAGCGTCTACAATGAGCAGTTCTTC
CASSFQTSVYNEQFF
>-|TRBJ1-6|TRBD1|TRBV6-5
TGTGCCAGCAGACGTCAGACAGGGGGCGATTCACCCCTCCACTTT
CASRRQTGGDSPLHF
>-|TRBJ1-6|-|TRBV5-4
TGTGCCAGCAGCCGGGACGGACAGACCAATTCACCCCTCCACTTT
CASSRDGQTNSPLHF
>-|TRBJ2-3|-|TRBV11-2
-
CASSLATGGIRSIF